This T cell receptor beta chain originates from a study of T cell responses to AZD1222 COVID-19 vaccine. Comment on this clone: Antigen unknown.

Study-level points and caveats: In a largely white British group with more females than males, clonal diversity was possibly underestimated. Just five or six AZD1222 recipients tested seropositive at baseline. Without day 14 samples, only post-peak T cell repertoires were studied.

This table comes from immunoSEQ multiplex PCR, and its TCRdb copy is limited to in-frame clones, with some not included. The data contain approximately 100,000 clones, over 75% of them seen just once; the ten biggest clones take up roughly 22%. The germline V and J ends were trimmed by 5 bases and 0 bases, with 7 bases remaining between them. This CDR3 is built from 13 residues. CDR1 and CDR2 from the germline V gene are MDHEN and SYDVKM. This rearrangement joins TRBV28 to TRBJ1-2; D ambiguous. The receptor comes from an adult in good health. Material: peripheral blood, obtained on day 0 of AZD1222 vaccination. The CDR3 DNA is TGTGCCAGCAGTATAGACACTAACTATGGCTACACCTTC. Protein product: CASSIDTNYGYTF.